This TCR beta chain was profiled in a study of blood T cell repertoires in COVID-19. The overall study: The United States, Italy and Spain provided the acute and convalescent COVID-19 samples. The cDNA or gDNA used as material had been derived from T cells, B-cell-depleted T cells, or PBMCs.

Original data processing: Estimated nucleated cell counts came from reference gene primer amplification. This table comes from immunoSEQ multiplex PCR, and its TCRdb copy is limited to in-frame clones, with some not included. From that table come the V and J calls and clone size; the DNA was used to work out D and trimming. The sample shows tens of thousands of clones, around 90% of them seen only once. Trimming left V 3 bases short and J 7 bases short, with 6 bases between. The CDR3 has 11 residues. The chain employs TRBV12-3 or TRBV12-4 and TRBJ1-2; D gene unclear. The specimen sequenced was peripheral blood. The clonotype comes from an elderly woman with active or convalescent COVID-19. The CDR3 region has the DNA TGTGCCAGCAGTTTGGGCAGTGGCTACACCTTC. Its protein product is CASSLGSGYTF.